The 24 T cell receptor beta chains in this list originate from one sample, sequenced in a study of shared clonotypes between healthy human individuals. The assay was immunoSEQ multiplex PCR, and TCRdb's table has in-frame clones only and misses some. Here the sample spans fewer than 700,000 clones, approximately 95% being singletons. Terminally differentiated effector memory CD45RA+ cells were excluded by CCR7 positive selection of CD45RO-negative cells. The sequencing sample was made of naive CD8+ T cells sorted from blood. The origin of the receptors is a woman in her 30s in good health.

This rearrangement joins TRBV6-5 to TRBJ2-7, with unresolved D. The germline gives CDR1 MNHEY, CDR2 SVGAGI. The CDR3 sequence is 15 residues long. Trimming took off 2 bases at V and 2 bases at J, with 13 bases between the two ends. For the CDR3, the DNA is TGTGCCAGCAGTTACATGCAGGTCGACCCCTACGAGCAGTACTTC. Its translation: CASSYMQVDPYEQYF.

The chain uses TRBV28 and TRBJ1-2; a possible D gene is TRBD1 (5 bases). Trimming pared 3 bases from V and 3 bases from J, leaving 11 bases between. Germline values: CDR1 MDHEN, CDR2 SYDVKM. This CDR3 contains 14 residues. The CDR3: CASSLTGTDYGYTF. The DNA of the CDR3 is TGTGCCAGCAGTTTGACCGGGACCGACTATGGCTACACCTTC.

The chain links TRBV13 to TRBJ1-2; TRBD1 might be the D (5 bases). The CDR3 is 16 residues long. Germline assignment: CDR1 PRHDT and CDR2 FYEKMQ (reference sequence). V lost 5 bases to trimming and J lost 5 bases, with 21 bases between them. CDR3 loop: CASSGSGTTTPYGYTF. The CDR3 nucleotides read TGTGCCAGCAGCGGCTCCGGGACGACAACACCGTATGGCTACACCTTC.

The chain links TRBV30 to TRBJ2-2, with D uncertain. The CDR3 length is 14 residues. Per germline, CDR1 GTSNPN and CDR2 SVGIG (reference sequence). The germline V and J ends were trimmed by 4 bases and 2 bases, with 11 bases remaining between them. The CDR3 spells CAWTRALNTGELFF. The CDR3 bases are TGTGCCTGGACCCGGGCTCTCAACACCGGGGAGCTGTTTTTT.

The genes are TRBV4-2 and TRBJ2-7, with 8 bases fitting TRBD2. Trimming took 0 bases from V and 3 from J; bases not matched to a gene: 4. CDR3 length equals 15 residues. Per the germline V gene, CDR1 is LGHNA and CDR2 is YNFKEQ. CDR3 DNA sequence: TGTGCCAGCAGCCAAGAAGCTGCGGGAGGCTACGAGCAGTACTTC. This gives the protein CASSQEAAGGYEQYF.

This sequence joins TRBV28 and TRBJ2-7; TRBD1 matches at 7 bases. CDR1 MDHEN and CDR2 SYDVKM come from the germline V gene. The CDR3 loop spans 12 amino acids. Trimming at V came to 10 bases and at J to 3 bases, leaving 6 bases not matched to a gene. Written as DNA, the CDR3 is TGTGCCATAAAGGGGGCGGACTACGAGCAGTACTTC. The encoded protein is CAIKGADYEQYF.

The chain links TRBV10-3 to TRBJ2-3; D possibly matches TRBD1 or TRBD2 (6 bases each). This CDR3 is built from 16 residues. With 3 bases removed from V and 4 bases from J, the gap between germline ends came to 17 bases. Germline CDR1 ENHRY, CDR2 SYGVKD. The DNA of the CDR3 is TGTGCCATCAGTGATGGGACGGGAGACAGGTCAGATACGCAGTATTTT. It yields the protein CAISDGTGDRSDTQYF.

The genes are TRBV7-9 and TRBJ2-3; 7 bases are shared with TRBD1. This CDR3 has 12 residues. Germline CDR1 SEHNR, CDR2 FQNEAQ (reference sequence). V was clipped by 10 bases and J by 6 bases; unmatched bases: 7. The CDR3 bases are TGTGCCACCACAGGGGCTCGGGATACGCAGTATTTT. Its translation is CATTGARDTQYF.

The sample holds one count of this clone. The rearrangement links TRBV7-9 to TRBJ2-5; 8 bases agree with TRBD2. The CDR3 has 14 amino acids. Germline V gene lookup returns CDR1 SEHNR and CDR2 FQNEAQ (reference sequence). Trimming removed 5 bases from V and 3 bases from J; junction bases left unmatched: 5. Here the CDR3 DNA reads TGTGCCAGCAGCCTGAGCGGGAGTAAAGAGACCCAGTACTTC. Amino acids: CASSLSGSKETQYF.

CDR3 sequence: CASSFERVSYEQYF. The CDR3 DNA is TGCGCCAGCAGCTTCGAGAGGGTTTCCTACGAGCAGTACTTC. The J gene is TRBJ2-7, the V gene TRBV5-1, with a possible D match to TRBD2 (5 bases). Germline CDR1 reads SGHRS; CDR2 reads YFSETQ. The CDR3 sequence is 14 residues long. Trimming took off 2 bases at V and 1 base at J, with 10 bases between the two ends.

This sequence joins TRBV5-6 and TRBJ1-3; D might be TRBD1 (5 bases). V lost 2 bases and J 2 bases, leaving 14 bases between the germline ends. Germline V gives CDR1 SGHDT, CDR2 YYEEEE. The CDR3 loop spans 16 amino acids. The CDR3 DNA reads TGTGCCAGCAGCTTTGGGCCGGGGACGGCTGGAAACACCATATATTTT. Translated, it gives CASSFGPGTAGNTIYF. The full variable domain, completed using reference TRBV5-6 and TRBJ1-3, is DAGVTQSPTHLIKTRGQQVTLRCSPKSGHDTVSWYQQALGQGPQFIFQYYEEEERQRGNFPDRFSGHQFPNYSSELNVNALLLGDSALYLCASSFGPGTAGNTIYFGEGSWLTVV.

The chain couples TRBV7-8 to TRBJ1-5; D gene unclear. Germline values: CDR1 SGHVS, CDR2 FQNEAQ. Trimming left V 1 base short and J 3 bases short, with 13 bases between. This CDR3 is built from 16 residues. This CDR3 reads CASSLVVEGPNQPQHF. The CDR3 region has the DNA TGTGCCAGCAGCTTAGTTGTAGAAGGGCCCAATCAGCCCCAGCATTTT.

The V gene is TRBV11-2, the J gene TRBJ2-5; 7 bases are a match to TRBD2. This CDR3 is 15 amino acids long. The junction had 9 bases not matched to a gene; V was cut back by 6 bases and J by 2 bases. Germline CDR1 SGHAT, CDR2 FQNNGV. CDR3 sequence: CASRLPGRVQETQYF. CDR3 in DNA: TGTGCCAGCAGGCTCCCGGGGAGGGTACAAGAGACCCAGTACTTC.

The J gene is TRBJ1-4, the V gene TRBV2, with unresolved D. The ends were cut back, 6 bases at V and 4 bases at J, with 12 bases in the middle. The germline gives CDR1 SNHLY, CDR2 FYNNEI. CDR3 length equals 14 residues. The CDR3 nucleotides read TGTGCCAGCAGACAGCGGGTTGGTAATGAAAAACTGTTTTTT. Its translation is CASRQRVGNEKLFF.

On this clone itself: The junction and the germline gene differ at one end; a read error may be behind it. CDR3 sequence reads: CASSLVPVGLTETFF. In DNA, the CDR3 is TGTGCCAGCAGCTTAGTTCCGGTGGGGCTGACTGAAACTTTCTTT. The chain uses TRBV11-3 and TRBJ1-1, with D maybe TRBD1 (5 bases). The CDR3 length is 15 residues. Germline V gene sequence: CDR1 SGHNT, CDR2 YENEEA. The full variable domain, rest sourced from reference TRBV11-3 and TRBJ1-1, is EAGVVQSPRYKIIEKKQPVAFWCNPISGHNTLYWYLQNLGQGPELLIRYENEEAVDDSQLPKDRFSAERLKGVDSTLKIQPAELGDSAVYLCASSLVPVGLTETFFGQGTRLTVV.

The chain carries TRBV19 and TRBJ2-1; 7 positions match TRBD2. There are 17 residues in the CDR3. The J segment lost 4 bases and the V segment lost 2 bases, leaving 11 bases of the junction unmatched. The germline gives CDR1 LNHDA, CDR2 SQIVND (reference sequence). The CDR3 nucleotides are TGTGCCAGTAGTATATCCAGCGGGGACCGACTTTACAATGAGCAGTTCTTC. The encoded protein is CASSISSGDRLYNEQFF.

J is TRBJ2-7 and V is TRBV5-6; no firm D call. CDR3 length equals 14 residues. With 3 bases removed from V and 2 bases from J, the gap between germline ends came to 12 bases. Germline V gene data show CDR1 as SGHDT and CDR2 as YYEEEE. CDR3 in DNA: TGTGCCAGCAGCTGGGGTTTGGGTGCCTACGAGCAGTACTTC. It translates to CASSWGLGAYEQYF.

The V gene is TRBV5-5, the J gene TRBJ2-7, with TRBD2 identical over 12 bases. There are 16 residues in the CDR3. Germline V gene data show CDR1 as SGHKS and CDR2 as YYEKEE (reference sequence). V gave up 0 bases and J gave up 4 bases; unmatched junction bases: 5. The CDR3, as DNA: TGTGCCAGCAGCTTGGCGACTAGCGGGAGACTTTACGAGCAGTACTTC. Protein sequence: CASSLATSGRLYEQYF.

The chain recombines TRBV6-6 with TRBJ2-7; D is ambiguous. This CDR3 contains 15 residues. Germline V gene sequence: CDR1 MNHNY, CDR2 SVGAGI (reference sequence). Trimming shortened V by 0 bases and J by 2 bases, and 11 bases separated the two germline ends. The CDR3 DNA reads as TGTGCCAGCAGTTACTCCGCCGGACCCACCTACGAGCAGTACTTC. This gives the protein CASSYSAGPTYEQYF.

The rearrangement joins TRBV27 to TRBJ1-1, with D perhaps matching TRBD1 (6 bases). Germline CDR1 reads MNHEY; CDR2 reads SMNVEV (reference sequence). V lost 7 bases, J lost 5 bases, and 17 bases lay in between. The CDR3 runs 14 residues. Here the CDR3 reads CASTERDIGTEAFF. The DNA for the CDR3 is TGTGCCAGCACCGAACGGGACATCGGGACTGAAGCTTTCTTT.

V is TRBV7-8 and J is TRBJ2-1; TRBD2 aligns across 12 bases. Germline V lookup: CDR1 SGHVS, CDR2 FQNEAQ. With 0 bases clipped from V and 4 bases from J, the junction kept 7 bases outside the gene matches. This CDR3 contains 18 residues. Written as DNA, the CDR3 is TGTGCCAGCAGCTTAGCCCTAGCGGGAGGGGCCGATTACAATGAGCAGTTCTTC. Its protein product is CASSLALAGGADYNEQFF.

V usage is TRBV27 and J usage is TRBJ2-2; D is perhaps TRBD1 (5 bases). The CDR3 totals 14 residues. CDR1 is MNHEY and CDR2 is SMNVEV in the germline V gene (reference sequence). V was cut by 7 bases and J by 3 bases, with 12 bases left in between. The CDR3 DNA is TGTGCCAGCAAGGGGTGGTCGGACACCGGGGAGCTGTTTTTT. Residues: CASKGWSDTGELFF.

The chain uses TRBV9 and TRBJ2-1; 10 bases fit TRBD2. CDR1 is SGDLS and CDR2 is YYNGEE in the germline V gene. This CDR3 is built from 15 residues. Trimming cost V 0 bases and J 8 bases; bases outside gene matches: 5. The CDR3 nucleotides are TGTGCCAGCAGCGTAGTAGGACTAGCGGCGGATGAGCAGTTCTTC. Protein sequence: CASSVVGLAADEQFF.

The chain couples TRBV9 to TRBJ2-5, with D unresolved. The DNA end lines up better with TRBJ2-7; the J call may be wrong. Germline V lookup: CDR1 SGDLS, CDR2 YYNGEE. This CDR3 has 15 residues. Here the CDR3 DNA reads TGTGCCAGCAGCGTAGTGAGAGATACTCCCTACGAGCAGTACTTC. It specifies CASSVVRDTPYEQYF.